The rows below give T cell receptor beta chains drawn from one sample of a study of shared clonotypes between healthy human individuals. Only in-frame clones appear in the TCRdb table, and some are missing; sequencing was by immunoSEQ multiplex PCR. Among hundreds of thousands of clones listed, approximately 74% were seen once. The sequencing input was memory CD4+ T cells sorted from blood. The receptors originated from a woman aged 30 to 39 in good health. CDR3s include the opening cysteine and the closing phenylalanine or tryptophan. Each record gives: D gene, J gene, V gene, clone size, CDR3 protein, CDR3 DNA. The D gene is left open where the match is weak. The size of a clone is reported for some rows only, either as once, few or many, or as a class for expanded clones.

d_gene: -
j_gene: TRBJ1-1
v_gene: TRBV2
abundance: -
CDR3aa: CASRDAKELLNTEAFF
CDR3nt: TGTGCCAGCAGAGACGCAAAGGAACTCCTGAACACTGAAGCTTTCTTT

d_gene: -
j_gene: TRBJ2-7
v_gene: TRBV5-1
abundance: -
CDR3aa: CASSLGQIYEQYF
CDR3nt: TGCGCCAGCAGCTTAGGACAAATCTACGAGCAGTACTTC

d_gene: -
j_gene: TRBJ2-1
v_gene: TRBV9
abundance: -
CDR3aa: CASSVSGFDYNEQFF
CDR3nt: TGTGCCAGCAGCGTATCTGGGTTTGACTACAATGAGCAGTTCTTC

d_gene: -
j_gene: TRBJ2-7
v_gene: TRBV5-1
abundance: -
CDR3aa: CASSLGPAESSYEQYF
CDR3nt: TGCGCCAGCAGCCTAGGTCCAGCGGAGAGCTCCTACGAGCAGTACTTC

d_gene: -
j_gene: TRBJ2-6
v_gene: TRBV5-1
abundance: -
CDR3aa: CASSFSPSSGANVLTF
CDR3nt: TGCGCCAGCAGCTTCTCTCCCTCGTCTGGGGCCAACGTCCTGACTTTC

d_gene: -
j_gene: TRBJ2-1
v_gene: TRBV7-9
abundance: few
CDR3aa: CASSLVPRQPWTDNEQFF
CDR3nt: TGTGCCAGCAGCTTAGTCCCCCGTCAACCCTGGACTGACAATGAGCAGTTCTTC

d_gene: -
j_gene: TRBJ2-5
v_gene: TRBV18
abundance: few
CDR3aa: CASSTPPKLETQYF
CDR3nt: TGTGCCAGCTCAACTCCACCAAAACTAGAGACCCAGTACTTC

d_gene: TRBD2
j_gene: TRBJ2-1
v_gene: TRBV18
abundance: once
CDR3aa: CASSRGTSGSQFF
CDR3nt: TGTGCCAGCTCACGTGGGACTAGCGGGAGCCAGTTCTTC

d_gene: TRBD2
j_gene: TRBJ2-2
v_gene: TRBV5-6
abundance: -
CDR3aa: CASSQQRETGELFF
CDR3nt: TGTGCCAGCAGCCAACAGCGGGAGACCGGGGAGCTGTTTTTT

d_gene: TRBD1
j_gene: TRBJ2-1
v_gene: TRBV15
abundance: -
CDR3aa: CATSRGQGATNEQFF
CDR3nt: TGTGCCACCAGCAGAGGACAGGGGGCAACGAATGAGCAGTTCTTC

d_gene: -
j_gene: TRBJ2-7
v_gene: TRBV5-8
abundance: -
CDR3aa: CASSPLVAYEQYF
CDR3nt: TGTGCCAGCAGCCCCCTAGTAGCCTACGAGCAGTACTTC